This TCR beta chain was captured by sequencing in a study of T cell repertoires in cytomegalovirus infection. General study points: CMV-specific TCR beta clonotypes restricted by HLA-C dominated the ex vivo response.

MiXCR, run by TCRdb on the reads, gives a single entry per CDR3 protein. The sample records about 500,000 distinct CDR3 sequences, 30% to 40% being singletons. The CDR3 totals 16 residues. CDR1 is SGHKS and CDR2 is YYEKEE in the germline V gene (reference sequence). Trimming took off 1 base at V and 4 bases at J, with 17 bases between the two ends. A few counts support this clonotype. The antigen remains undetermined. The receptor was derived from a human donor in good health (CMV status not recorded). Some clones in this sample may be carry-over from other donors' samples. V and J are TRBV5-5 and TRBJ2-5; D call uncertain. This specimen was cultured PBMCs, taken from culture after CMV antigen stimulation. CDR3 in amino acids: CASSLFRNSASETQYF. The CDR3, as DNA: TGTGCCAGCAGCTTGTTCCGCAATTCGGCATCAGAGACCCAGTACTTC.